Listed below are T cell receptor beta chains from one sample, sequenced in a study of blood T cells in healthy people across ages. MiXCR, applied by TCRdb to the 5' RACE reads, yields one record per CDR3 protein. The table shows approximately 1.5 million distinct CDR3 sequences, with almost 35% occurring only once. Sequencing was performed on blood. These receptors were collected from a woman in her twenties or thirties in good health. The CDR3 runs from the conserved cysteine through the conserved F or W. Each record gives: CDR3 DNA, CDR3 protein, clone size, J gene, D gene, V gene. The D gene is left open where the match is weak. A clone size is listed for some rows: how often the clone was seen (once, few, many), or a class if it is expanded.

cdr3_nt: TGTGCCAGCAGCGTAGAAGGGGAAGGCTACGAGCAGTACTTC; cdr3_aa: CASSVEGEGYEQYF; clone_size: -; j_call: TRBJ2-7; d_call: -; v_call: TRBV9
cdr3_nt: TGTGCCAGCAGCGTAGACGCCAGTAATTCACCCCTCCACTTT; cdr3_aa: CASSVDASNSPLHF; clone_size: -; j_call: TRBJ1-6; d_call: -; v_call: TRBV9
cdr3_nt: TGTGCCTGGACACAAGCGGGGTTTACAGATACGCAGTATTTT; cdr3_aa: CAWTQAGFTDTQYF; clone_size: once; j_call: TRBJ2-3; d_call: TRBD2; v_call: TRBV30
cdr3_nt: TGTGCCAGCACCCAGAGGGTCGCGGTGGGGAACATTCAGTACTTC; cdr3_aa: CASTQRVAVGNIQYF; clone_size: few; j_call: TRBJ2-4; d_call: -; v_call: TRBV2
cdr3_nt: TGTGCCACCAGCAGCCCCCAAGTTGGCCAGCCCCAGCATTTT; cdr3_aa: CATSSPQVGQPQHF; clone_size: -; j_call: TRBJ1-5; d_call: -; v_call: TRBV15
cdr3_nt: TGTGCCTGGGGTATAGCACTAGCGGGAGGCGAGCAGTACTTC; cdr3_aa: CAWGIALAGGEQYF; clone_size: -; j_call: TRBJ2-7; d_call: TRBD2; v_call: TRBV30
cdr3_nt: TGTGCCAACCCAGGGACCCTTTACAATGAGCAGTTCTTC; cdr3_aa: CANPGTLYNEQFF; clone_size: few; j_call: TRBJ2-1; d_call: -; v_call: TRBV10-3
cdr3_nt: TGTGCCATCAGCGCACAGGATTATGGCTACACCTTC; cdr3_aa: CAISAQDYGYTF; clone_size: many; j_call: TRBJ1-2; d_call: -; v_call: TRBV10-3
cdr3_nt: TGTGCCAGCAGCTTCCAAGAGGGGACAGCTACTAATGAGCAGTTCTTC; cdr3_aa: CASSFQEGTATNEQFF; clone_size: -; j_call: TRBJ2-1; d_call: TRBD1; v_call: TRBV11-1
cdr3_nt: TGCAGTGCCTCACGCCCCTTACTAGCGCGCACCCGAGATGAGCAGTTCTTC; cdr3_aa: CSASRPLLARTRDEQFF; clone_size: few; j_call: TRBJ2-1; d_call: TRBD2; v_call: TRBV20-1
cdr3_nt: TGCGCCAGCAGCCCAGAGCTAGCGGGAGGGTTTGGAGAGCAGTTCTTC; cdr3_aa: CASSPELAGGFGEQFF; clone_size: few; j_call: TRBJ2-1; d_call: TRBD2; v_call: TRBV5-1
cdr3_nt: TGTGCCTGCAGTTACGATTTGAGGGCCGATGAGCAGTTCTTC; cdr3_aa: CACSYDLRADEQFF; clone_size: -; j_call: TRBJ2-1; d_call: -; v_call: TRBV6-2/TRBV6-3
cdr3_nt: TGTGCCATCGGTAGGGACAGGGTTAGCTCCTACGAGCAGTACTTC; cdr3_aa: CAIGRDRVSSYEQYF; clone_size: -; j_call: TRBJ2-7; d_call: TRBD1; v_call: TRBV10-3
cdr3_nt: TGTGCCAGCAGTCGGGTTCCGGGAGGGCGGTACAATGAGCAGTTCTTC; cdr3_aa: CASSRVPGGRYNEQFF; clone_size: -; j_call: TRBJ2-1; d_call: TRBD2; v_call: TRBV12-3/TRBV12-4